What follows is one TCR beta chain and its context. Frequency classes this clonotype as medium-sized (0.01 to 0.1%); no count is given. No cognate antigen has been identified for it. This record belongs to a study of T cell clusters in autoimmune cytopenias (dated by TCRdb to about 2019). Background for the entire study: Healthy donor controls had a mean age of roughly 50 years and a median age of approximately 59 years, with about 55% of the roughly 43 female. TRB sequencing reached a median depth of about 52,000 reads per sample and yielded a median of about 2,500 distinct TRB clonotypes per sample. Peripheral blood TRB and IGH repertoires were sequenced in autoimmune cytopenia patients at active disease and during treatment follow-up, alongside healthy, CLL and autoimmune hepatitis controls. The study aimed to test whether autoimmune cytopenia patients carry a disease-specific immune repertoire signature usable as a blood-based biomarker. For primary cytopenia, the controls were around 25 age-matched healthy donors, and for secondary cytopenia, the controls were about 13 age-matched CLL patients. The comparison group for autoimmune hepatitis repertoires was about 25 healthy donors matched for age and sex. Study-level results and caveats: A lack of physiological T cell clusters in primary autoimmune cytopenia patients was suggested by GLIPH, as 51 clusters were found to be exclusive to healthy donors versus 15 to 20 exclusive to patients. Approximately 3-fold more exclusive TRB clusters were observed in healthy donors than in active autoimmune hepatitis patients, consistent with an autoimmunity-wide signature. Shifts in the TRB repertoire, including less even repertoires in secondary cytopenia and CLL, were mostly a reflection of lymphoma bias and not of autoimmunity. The T cell clusters were defined in silico only, and their functional role remained to be validated experimentally. In the comparison of secondary cytopenia with CLL, no cluster-lack signature showed up, apparently because the dominant lymphoma-associated repertoire masked the signature.

Reading the germline V gene (reference sequence) gives CDR1 PRHDT and CDR2 FYEKMQ. From the cysteine through the phenylalanine, the CDR3 covers 14 amino acids. Only the protein is available. TRB rearrangements were amplified by multiplex PCR following a touch-down protocol, with the TRB-A and TRB-B primer pools mixed in one tube. Two consecutive PCR reactions with Phusion HS II polymerase added Illumina adapters and sample indices to the amplicons. The amplicons were purified from gel with the NucleoSpin Gel and PCR Clean-up kit, after which the amplicons were quantified by Qubit and checked for quality on an Agilent 2100 Bioanalyzer. Libraries were sequenced on an Illumina MiSeq using 600-cycle, single-indexed, paired-end runs. On the authors' methods: MiXCR version 2.1.12 with the default MiXCR reference library was used to align and assemble TRB reads. A clone was defined by each unique CDR3 nucleotide sequence, and the analysis included only productive sequences with two or more reads. Repertoire diversity was assessed by alpha-parameterized diversity profiles (alpha 0 to 5), including Shannon (alpha 1) and Simpson (alpha 2) indices, computed with an R script. Combinatorial TRB VJ usage was calculated with the tcR package and was compared between cohorts by principal component analysis performed with ade4. Using GLIPH, TCRbeta CDR3s were clustered on pairs of cohorts matched for age and read depth, and a Wilcoxon test was used to compare cluster frequencies. Through TCRdb reprocessing, the reads give one entry per CDR3 protein sequence; DNA is omitted. It is TCRdb's table, rather than the study itself, that gives the V and J calls and clone size. The table for this sample records 9,000 to 15,000 distinct CDR3 sequences. 23% of the sample lies in the top ten.

For each sample, TRB amplification used 250 ng of peripheral blood genomic DNA, equal to some 37,000 genome equivalents. The data also belong to a second study, concerning T cell repertoires in aging, cancer and after chemotherapy. As the second publication notes: Six donor age groups were covered, ranging from 30 or younger up to 70 or older, and each group contained at least three individuals. Control TCR repertoires from healthy donors were recorded across several months to years, and re-sampling revealed clear clonal overlap. In total, the full dataset held 10 million or so TCR reads. Compared with age-matched healthy donors, untreated patients with either hematological or solid cancers had significantly lower TCR diversity in the blood along with higher clonality. In healthy donors, the drop in TCR diversity with age came mainly from a loss of richness, whereas in cancer patients a loss of evenness also played a part. In both cancer cohorts, the median generation probability rose over the chemotherapy interval, which suggests that the repertoire was reconstituted through rebound thymic output. The authors noted that the repertoire data do not allow conclusions about immunological memory after chemotherapy. Peripheral blood TCR beta repertoires from healthy donors and cancer patients were profiled to examine immunoaging and T cell reconstitution after chemotherapy. A cohort of over 200 cancer patients (approximately 90 with hematological and some 120 with solid cancers) was assembled, and under 100 healthy donors were included as a reference group. Processing of the TRB sequences was carried out with MiXCR versions 2.12 and 3.0.5. Repertoire metrics included Shannon diversity, evenness, clonality (one minus evenness), and alpha-parameterized diversity profiles from alpha 0 to 5. The IGoR algorithm was used to compute generation probabilities of clones in paired pre- and post-chemotherapy samples.

The receptor comes from a human donor in good health. Input material: peripheral blood. This sequence uses TRBV13 and TRBJ1-2; as DNA is missing, the TRBD1 call by TCRdb cannot be tested. The CDR3 amino acid sequence is: CASSHGTGALGYTF.